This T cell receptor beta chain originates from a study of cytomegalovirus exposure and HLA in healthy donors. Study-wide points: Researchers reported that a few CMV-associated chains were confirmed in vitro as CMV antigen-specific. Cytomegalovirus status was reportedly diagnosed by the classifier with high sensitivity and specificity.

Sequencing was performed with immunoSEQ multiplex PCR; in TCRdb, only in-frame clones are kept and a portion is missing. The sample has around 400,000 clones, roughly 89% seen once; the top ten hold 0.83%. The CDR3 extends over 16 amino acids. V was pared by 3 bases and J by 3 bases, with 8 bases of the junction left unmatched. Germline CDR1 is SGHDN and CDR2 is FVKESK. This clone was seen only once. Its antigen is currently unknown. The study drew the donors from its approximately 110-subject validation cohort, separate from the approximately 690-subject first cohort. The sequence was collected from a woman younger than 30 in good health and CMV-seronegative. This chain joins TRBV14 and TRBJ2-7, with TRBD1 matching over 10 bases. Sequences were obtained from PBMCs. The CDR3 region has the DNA TGTGCCAGCAGCCAGACCGGCGGGACAGGGGTCTACGAGCAGTACTTC. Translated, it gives CASSQTGGTGVYEQYF.